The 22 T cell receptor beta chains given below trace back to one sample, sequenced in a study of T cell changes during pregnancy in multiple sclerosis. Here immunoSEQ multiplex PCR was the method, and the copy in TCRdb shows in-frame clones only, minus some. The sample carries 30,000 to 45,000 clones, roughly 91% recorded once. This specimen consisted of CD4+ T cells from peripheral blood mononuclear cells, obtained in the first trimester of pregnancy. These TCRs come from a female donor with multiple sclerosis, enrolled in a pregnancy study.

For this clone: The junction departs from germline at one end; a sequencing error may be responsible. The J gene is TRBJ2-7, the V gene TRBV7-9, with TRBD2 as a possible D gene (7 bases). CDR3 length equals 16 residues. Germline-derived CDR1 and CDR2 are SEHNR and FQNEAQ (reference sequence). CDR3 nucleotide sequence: TGTGTCAGCAGCTTAGCGGGCAGGGGATCGTCCTACGAGCAGTACTTC. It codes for CVSSLAGRGSSYEQYF.

CDR3 bases: TGTGCCAGCAGCTTAGGACTAGCCGACTACAATGAGCAGTTCTTC. Protein sequence: CASSLGLADYNEQFF. The rearrangement uses TRBV7-8 and TRBJ2-1; 7 bases fit TRBD2. CDR1 is SGHVS, CDR2 FQNEAQ, per germline. The CDR3 runs to 15 residues. V lost 1 base, J lost 3 bases, and 3 bases stayed unmatched.

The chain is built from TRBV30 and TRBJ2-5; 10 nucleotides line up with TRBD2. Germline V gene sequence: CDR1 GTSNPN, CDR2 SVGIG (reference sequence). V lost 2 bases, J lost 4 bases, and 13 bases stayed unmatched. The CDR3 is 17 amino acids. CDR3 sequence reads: CAWSPWASGGAGETQYF. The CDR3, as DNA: TGTGCCTGGAGTCCTTGGGCAAGCGGGGGGGCGGGAGAGACCCAGTACTTC.

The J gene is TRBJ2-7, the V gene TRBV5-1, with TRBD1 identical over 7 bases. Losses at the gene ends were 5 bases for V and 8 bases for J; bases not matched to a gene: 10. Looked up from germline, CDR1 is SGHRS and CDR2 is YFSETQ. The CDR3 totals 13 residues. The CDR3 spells CASRLEGAGQQYF. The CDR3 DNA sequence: TGCGCCAGCAGGCTTGAGGGGGCAGGTCAGCAGTACTTC.

CDR3 amino acids: CASSLSRDTEAFF. For the CDR3, the DNA is TGTGCCAGCAGCTTAAGTCGGGACACTGAAGCTTTCTTT. The chain links TRBV7-3 to TRBJ1-1, with D unclear. Trimming stripped 1 base from V and 3 bases from J, with 6 bases between. Germline loops: CDR1 SGHTA, CDR2 FQGTGA. This CDR3 spans 13 amino acids.

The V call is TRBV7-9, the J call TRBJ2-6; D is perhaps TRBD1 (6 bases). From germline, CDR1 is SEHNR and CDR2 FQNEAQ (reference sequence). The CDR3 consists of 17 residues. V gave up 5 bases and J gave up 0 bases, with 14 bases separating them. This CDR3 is CASSPRTVSSGANVLTF. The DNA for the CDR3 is TGTGCCAGCAGCCCTCGGACAGTAAGCTCTGGGGCCAACGTCCTGACTTTC.

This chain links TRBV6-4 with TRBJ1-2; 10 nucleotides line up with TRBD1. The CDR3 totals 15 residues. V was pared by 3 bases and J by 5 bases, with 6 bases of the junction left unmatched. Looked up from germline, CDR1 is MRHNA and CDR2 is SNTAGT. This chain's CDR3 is CASSEVAGQGYGYTF. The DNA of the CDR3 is TGTGCCAGCAGTGAGGTCGCGGGACAGGGGTATGGCTACACCTTC.

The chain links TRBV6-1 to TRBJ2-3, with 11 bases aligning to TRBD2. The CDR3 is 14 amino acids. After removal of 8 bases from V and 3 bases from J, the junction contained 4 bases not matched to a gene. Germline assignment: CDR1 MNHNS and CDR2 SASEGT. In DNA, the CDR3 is TGTGCCAGCCTATGGACTAGCGGGACAGATACGCAGTATTTT. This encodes CASLWTSGTDTQYF.

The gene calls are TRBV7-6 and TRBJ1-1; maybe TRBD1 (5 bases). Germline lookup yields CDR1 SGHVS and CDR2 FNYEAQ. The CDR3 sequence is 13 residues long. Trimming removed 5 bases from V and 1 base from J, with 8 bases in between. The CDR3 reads CASSQDTNTEAFF. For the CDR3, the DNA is TGTGCCAGCAGCCAGGACACGAACACTGAAGCTTTCTTT. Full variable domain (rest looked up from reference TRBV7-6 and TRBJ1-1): GAGVSQSPRYKVTKRGQDVALRCDPISGHVSLYWYRQALGQGPEFLTYFNYEAQQDKSGLPNDRFSAERPEGSISTLTIQRTEQRDSAMYRCASSQDTNTEAFFGQGTRLTVV.

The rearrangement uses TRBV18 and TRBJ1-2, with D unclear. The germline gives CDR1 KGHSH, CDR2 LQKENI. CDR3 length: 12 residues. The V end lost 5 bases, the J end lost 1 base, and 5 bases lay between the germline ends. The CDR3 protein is CASSIDNYGYTF. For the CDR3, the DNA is TGTGCCAGCTCAATAGATAACTATGGCTACACCTTC.

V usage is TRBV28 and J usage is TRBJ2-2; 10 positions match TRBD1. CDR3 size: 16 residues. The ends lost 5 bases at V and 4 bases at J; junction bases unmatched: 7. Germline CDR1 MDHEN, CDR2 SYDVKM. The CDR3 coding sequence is TGTGCCAGCAGTCGGGGACAGGGGAGTGGCACCGGGGAGCTGTTTTTT. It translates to CASSRGQGSGTGELFF.

CDR3 bases: TGTGCCAGCAGCCTTACCTCCTACTCCTACAATGAGCAGTTCTTC. This sequence encodes CASSLTSYSYNEQFF. The chain links TRBV6-5 to TRBJ2-1, with unresolved D. Looked up from germline, CDR1 is MNHEY and CDR2 is SVGAGI. Deletions cut 6 bases from V and 0 bases from J, with 12 bases between. The CDR3 is made up of 15 amino acids.

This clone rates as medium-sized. This CDR3 reads CASGLVIGGTRDRVGYTF. The CDR3 DNA follows: TGTGCTAGTGGTTTGGTAATCGGCGGTACCCGGGACAGGGTGGGCTACACCTTC. The chain is built from TRBV12-5 and TRBJ1-2, with 9 bases matching TRBD1. There are 18 residues in the CDR3. V shed 0 bases and J 8 bases; nucleotides not matched to a gene: 16. Germline V gene lookup returns CDR1 LGHNT and CDR2 FRNRAP.

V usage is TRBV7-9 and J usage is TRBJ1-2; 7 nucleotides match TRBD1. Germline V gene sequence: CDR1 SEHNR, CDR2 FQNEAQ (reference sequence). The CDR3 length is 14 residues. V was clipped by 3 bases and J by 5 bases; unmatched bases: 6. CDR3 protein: CASSFSDRVYGYTF. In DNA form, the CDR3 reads TGTGCCAGCAGCTTTTCAGACAGGGTGTATGGCTACACCTTC. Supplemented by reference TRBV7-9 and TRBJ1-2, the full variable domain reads DTGVSQNPRHKITKRGQNVTFRCDPISEHNRLYWYRQTLGQGPEFLTYFQNEAQLEKSRLLSDRFSAERPKGSFSTLEIQRTEQGDSAMYLCASSFSDRVYGYTFGSGTRLTVV.

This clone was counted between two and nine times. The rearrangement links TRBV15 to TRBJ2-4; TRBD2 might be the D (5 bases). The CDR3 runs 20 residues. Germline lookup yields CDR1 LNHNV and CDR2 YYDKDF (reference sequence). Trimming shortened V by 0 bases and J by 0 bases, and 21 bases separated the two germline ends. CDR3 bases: TGTGCCACCAGCAGAGATAAGCGGCCGGAGAGTAGAATAGCCAAAAACATTCAGTACTTC. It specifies CATSRDKRPESRIAKNIQYF.

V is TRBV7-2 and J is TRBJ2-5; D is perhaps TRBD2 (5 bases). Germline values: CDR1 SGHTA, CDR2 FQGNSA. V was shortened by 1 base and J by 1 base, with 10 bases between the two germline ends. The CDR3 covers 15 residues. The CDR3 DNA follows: TGTGCCAGCAGCTTAGTTTGGGAGCGCCAAGAGACCCAGTACTTC. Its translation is CASSLVWERQETQYF.

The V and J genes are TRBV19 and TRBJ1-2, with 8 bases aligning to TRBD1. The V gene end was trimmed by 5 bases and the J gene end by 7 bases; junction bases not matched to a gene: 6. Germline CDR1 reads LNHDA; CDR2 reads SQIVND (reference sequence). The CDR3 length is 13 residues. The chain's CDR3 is CASSSDRGSGYTF. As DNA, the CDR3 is TGTGCCAGTAGTTCCGACAGGGGAAGTGGCTACACCTTC.

The CDR3 sequence: CSAGHPTGELFF. CDR3 sequence (DNA): TGCAGCGCGGGACACCCCACCGGGGAGCTGTTTTTT. The genes are TRBV29-1 and TRBJ2-2; D is perhaps TRBD1 (6 bases). CDR1 and CDR2 (germline): SQVTM, ANQGSEA. V was trimmed by 7 bases and J by 4 bases, leaving 10 bases between them. The CDR3 runs 12 residues.

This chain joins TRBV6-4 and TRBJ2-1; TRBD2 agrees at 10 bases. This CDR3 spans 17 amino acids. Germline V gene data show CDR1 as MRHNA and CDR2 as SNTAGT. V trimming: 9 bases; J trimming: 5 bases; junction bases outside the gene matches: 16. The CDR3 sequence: CARGPSLAGVSHNEQFF. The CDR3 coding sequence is TGTGCCAGAGGCCCCTCTCTAGCGGGAGTGTCTCACAATGAGCAGTTCTTC.

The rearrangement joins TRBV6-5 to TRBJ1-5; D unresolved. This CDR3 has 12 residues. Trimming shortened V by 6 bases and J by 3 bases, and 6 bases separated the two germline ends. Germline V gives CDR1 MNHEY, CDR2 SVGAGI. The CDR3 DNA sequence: TGTGCCAGCAGCCCATCCAATCAGCCCCAGCATTTT. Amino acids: CASSPSNQPQHF.

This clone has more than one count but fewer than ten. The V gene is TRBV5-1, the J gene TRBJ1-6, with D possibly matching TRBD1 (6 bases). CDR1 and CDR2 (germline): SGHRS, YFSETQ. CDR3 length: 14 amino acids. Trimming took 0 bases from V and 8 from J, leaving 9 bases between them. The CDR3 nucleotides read TGCGCCAGCAGCTTGGAACAGGGCCATTCACCCCTCCACTTT. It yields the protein CASSLEQGHSPLHF.

The CDR3 DNA reads as TGTGCCAGCTCGGGACTGGCTAATGAAAAACTGTTTTTT. Translation gives CASSGLANEKLFF. This chain links TRBV27 with TRBJ1-4, with D maybe TRBD1 (5 bases). Trimming took 8 bases from V and 3 from J, leaving 10 bases between them. The CDR3 is 13 residues long. Germline V lookup: CDR1 MNHEY, CDR2 SMNVEV (reference sequence).